These 11 T cell receptor beta chains came from one sample sequenced in a study of OX40 agonist ivuxolimab in advanced cancers. Only in-frame clones appear in the TCRdb table, and some are missing; sequencing was by immunoSEQ multiplex PCR. This sample has some 85,000 clones, with roughly 91% found just once. The specimen was CD4+ or CD8+ T cells sorted from blood, collected in a trial of the OX40 agonist ivuxolimab. Source of these receptors: an adult with an advanced solid tumor such as melanoma, head and neck, liver or kidney cancer.

CDR3 bases: TGTGCCAGTAGTAGCGCATTATATCAGCCCCAGCATTTT. It is translated as CASSSALYQPQHF. The chain has TRBV19 and TRBJ1-5; D call uncertain. The CDR3 sequence is 13 residues long. Germline assignment: CDR1 LNHDA and CDR2 SQIVND (reference sequence). The V gene lost 4 bases and the J gene lost 5 bases, with 9 bases spanning the gap.

The V call is TRBV5-1, the J call TRBJ1-4; weak D call: TRBD1 (5 bases). This CDR3 spans 14 amino acids. Trimming took 7 bases from V and 10 from J, leaving 20 bases between them. The germline V gene has CDR1 SGHRS and CDR2 YFSETQ. CDR3: CASRLSPLGAKLFF. The CDR3 nucleotides are TGCGCCAGCCGGCTCTCCCCCCTTGGGGCAAAACTGTTTTTT.

This clone was seen more than once but under ten times. The rearrangement uses TRBV6-6 and TRBJ2-2; D unresolved. The CDR3 is 14 residues long. V was clipped by 0 bases and J by 5 bases, with 7 bases between them. Germline V gene lookup returns CDR1 MNHNY and CDR2 SVGAGI (reference sequence). The CDR3 loop is CASSYSGATGELFF. DNA for the CDR3: TGTGCCAGCAGTTACTCCGGAGCGACCGGGGAGCTGTTTTTT.

V and J are TRBV9 and TRBJ1-3; D is perhaps TRBD1 (5 bases). This CDR3 comprises 15 residues. From germline, CDR1 is SGDLS and CDR2 YYNGEE. The germline V and J ends were trimmed by 1 base and 0 bases, with 8 bases remaining between them. CDR3 protein: CASSVQGFSGNTIYF. CDR3 nucleotides: TGTGCCAGCAGCGTACAGGGTTTCTCTGGAAACACCATATATTTT.

This clone showed up just once. V gene TRBV6-4 combines with J gene TRBJ2-3, with 11 bases that match TRBD2. The ends lost 4 bases at V and 2 bases at J; junction bases unmatched: 2. From germline, CDR1 is MRHNA and CDR2 SNTAGT. CDR3 length: 15 residues. The CDR3 reads CASSALAGATDTQYF. The CDR3 nucleotides are TGTGCCAGCAGTGCACTAGCGGGAGCCACAGATACGCAGTATTTT.

V and J are TRBV5-1 and TRBJ2-7, with 10 bases matching TRBD1. V was pared by 3 bases and J by 0 bases, with 3 bases of the junction left unmatched. This CDR3 contains 15 residues. Germline V CDR1 and CDR2: SGHRS, YFSETQ. The CDR3 reads CASSYDRGLSYEQYF. The CDR3 DNA is TGCGCCAGCAGCTATGACAGGGGGCTCTCCTACGAGCAGTACTTC.

This chain connects TRBV4-1 to TRBJ2-7; D unclear. This CDR3 comprises 15 residues. The germline V gene encodes CDR1 MGHRA and CDR2 YSYEKL. Trimming shortened V by 0 bases and J by 6 bases, and 15 bases separated the two germline ends. DNA of the CDR3: TGCGCCAGCAGCCAAGATCTTATTTTTCAGGTCGAGCAGTACTTC. It yields the protein CASSQDLIFQVEQYF.

V is TRBV18 and J is TRBJ2-3; 12 bases agree with TRBD1. The CDR3 has 19 residues. V lost 3 bases, J lost 1 base, and 11 bases stayed unmatched. CDR1 KGHSH and CDR2 LQKENI come from the germline V gene. The CDR3 loop is CASSPPLGTGGLGTDTQYF. The CDR3 DNA reads as TGTGCCAGCTCACCCCCGTTGGGGACAGGGGGCCTCGGCACAGATACGCAGTATTTT. Full variable domain (remainder filled in from reference TRBV18 and TRBJ2-3): NAGVMQNPRHLVRRRGQEARLRCSPMKGHSHVYWYRQLPEEGLKFMVYLQKENIIDESGMPKERFSAEFPKEGPSILRIQQVVRGDSAAYFCASSPPLGTGGLGTDTQYFGPGTRLTVL.

The chain uses TRBV5-4 and TRBJ1-6, with D maybe TRBD1 (6 bases). CDR3 size: 16 residues. Trimming cost V 3 bases and J 8 bases, with 18 bases left between them. Germline loops: CDR1 SGHNT, CDR2 YYREEE (reference sequence). The CDR3 DNA sequence: TGTGCCAGCAGCTCGCGGTCCTCAGGGGCATATTCACCCCTCCACTTT. Amino acids: CASSSRSSGAYSPLHF.

This clone showed up just a few times. The germline gene is not matched at one end of the junction; a read error may be the cause. The chain links TRBV5-6 to TRBJ2-6, with a tentative D call TRBD1 (6 bases). Germline V gives CDR1 SGHDT, CDR2 YYEEEE. The CDR3 runs to 15 residues. The CDR3 loop is CASSRQEPGANVLTF. CDR3 DNA: TGTGCCAGCAGCCGACAGGAACCTGGAGCCAACGTCCTGACTTTC. The entire variable domain, with the rest obtained from reference TRBV5-6 and TRBJ2-6, is as follows: DAGVTQSPTHLIKTRGQQVTLRCSPKSGHDTVSWYQQALGQGPQFIFQYYEEEERQRGNFPDRFSGHQFPNYSSELNVNALLLGDSALYLCASSRQEPGANVLTFGAGSRLTVL.

The chain uses TRBV19 and TRBJ1-1, with D possibly matching TRBD1 (5 bases). The CDR3 extends over 14 amino acids. Trimming removed 7 bases from V and 1 base from J, with 13 bases in between. The germline V gene has CDR1 LNHDA and CDR2 SQIVND (reference sequence). Here the CDR3 reads CASNPGRENTEAFF. The CDR3 region has the DNA TGTGCCAGTAATCCGGGACGGGAGAACACTGAAGCTTTCTTT.